What follows are 25 T cell receptor beta chains derived from one specimen sequenced in a study of early T cells in non-severe SARS-CoV-2 infection. MiXCR, applied by TCRdb to the 5' RACE reads, yields one record per CDR3 protein. Seen here are tens of thousands of distinct CDR3 sequences, over 8% observed once, and the top ten hold roughly 5.5%. The sample was whole blood, taken at baseline. These receptors were obtained from an adult who was a healthcare worker with PCR-confirmed SARS-CoV-2 infection or an uninfected control (not recorded which).

The table lists this clonotype with many counts. The V gene is TRBV5-5, the J gene TRBJ1-5; 9 bases line up with TRBD1. There are 15 residues in the CDR3. In germline, CDR1 is SGHKS, CDR2 YYEKEE (reference sequence). J gave up 6 bases and V 3 bases, and 7 bases lay outside the gene matches. The CDR3 coding sequence is TGTGCCAGCAGCTCCGGGACAGGGAGTTTTCAGCCCCAGCATTTT. It specifies CASSSGTGSFQPQHF.

The rearrangement uses TRBV7-2 and TRBJ1-1; D gene ambiguous. Trimming pared 6 bases from V and 4 bases from J, leaving 12 bases between. The CDR3 is 13 residues long. Germline V gives CDR1 SGHTA, CDR2 FQGNSA. The CDR3 protein is CASSPTRITEAFF. In DNA form, the CDR3 reads TGTGCCAGCAGTCCAACTCGTATCACTGAAGCTTTCTTT.

The gene calls are TRBV6-2 or TRBV6-3 and TRBJ1-4; tentatively, D is TRBD1 (5 bases). This CDR3 is 15 amino acids long. V was shortened by 4 bases and J by 5 bases, with 14 bases between the two germline ends. Germline CDR1 reads MNHEY; CDR2 reads SVGEGT. This CDR3 is CASSWAQGENEKLFF. CDR3 sequence (DNA): TGTGCCAGCAGTTGGGCCCAGGGCGAAAATGAAAAACTGTTTTTT.

The J gene is TRBJ1-2, the V gene TRBV7-9; D possibly corresponds to TRBD1 (5 bases). The CDR3 runs to 12 residues. CDR1 is SEHNR, CDR2 FQNEAQ, per germline (reference sequence). The V gene lost 5 bases and the J gene lost 4 bases, with 8 bases spanning the gap. CDR3 residues: CASSNGGYGYTF. CDR3 bases: TGTGCCAGCAGCAATGGGGGCTATGGCTACACCTTC.

Here the CDR3 reads CASSSGGSPWSYEQYF. The CDR3 bases are TGTGCCAGCAGCTCCGGGGGCAGCCCCTGGTCCTACGAGCAGTACTTC. V gene TRBV5-5 combines with J gene TRBJ2-7, with D possibly being TRBD1 or TRBD2 (6 bases each). The CDR3 is made up of 16 amino acids. V was trimmed by 3 bases and J by 1 base, leaving 17 bases between them. Germline V lookup: CDR1 SGHKS, CDR2 YYEKEE (reference sequence).

The J gene is TRBJ1-1, the V gene TRBV5-1, with D possibly being TRBD1 (5 bases). Trimming shortened V by 3 bases and J by 4 bases, and 10 bases separated the two germline ends. CDR1 and CDR2 from the germline V gene are SGHRS and YFSETQ. There are 13 residues in the CDR3. The CDR3 reads CASSSQGGTEAFF. The CDR3 DNA reads as TGCGCCAGCAGCTCGCAGGGTGGCACTGAAGCTTTCTTT.

This clonotype was counted at least ten times. The genes are TRBV18 and TRBJ2-5, with D unresolved. Germline lookup yields CDR1 KGHSH and CDR2 LQKENI. This CDR3 has 17 amino acids. The V end was cut by 4 bases, the J end by 3 bases, with 21 bases between. The CDR3 sequence is CASSRQFAANREETQYF. The CDR3 DNA reads as TGTGCCAGCTCACGACAATTTGCGGCAAACCGGGAAGAGACCCAGTACTTC.

This clonotype turned up a few times. V gene TRBV28 combines with J gene TRBJ2-1, with 9 positions matching TRBD2. Germline loops: CDR1 MDHEN, CDR2 SYDVKM. This CDR3 contains 15 residues. Trimming cost V 7 bases and J 8 bases; bases outside gene matches: 12. CDR3 DNA sequence: TGTGCCAGCACCCCGGGTAGCGGGAGACGGCATGAGCAGTTCTTC. Amino acid sequence: CASTPGSGRRHEQFF.

This clonotype was seen ten or more times. The chain couples TRBV5-1 to TRBJ1-4, with D tentatively TRBD1 (6 bases). From germline, CDR1 is SGHRS and CDR2 YFSETQ. Trimming left V 3 bases short and J 4 bases short, with 10 bases between. This CDR3 region has 14 residues. The CDR3 spells CASSSQGLNEKLFF. CDR3 DNA: TGCGCCAGCAGCTCACAGGGCCTTAATGAAAAACTGTTTTTT.

This clonotype has only a few counts. The rearrangement links TRBV2 to TRBJ2-1; a possible D gene is TRBD1 (6 bases). CDR1 and CDR2 from the germline V gene are SNHLY and FYNNEI. The CDR3 is 14 residues long. Trimming cost V 1 base and J 9 bases, with 13 bases left between them. The DNA of the CDR3 is TGTGCCAGCAGTGAAGTCCAGGGGTGGAGTGAGCAGTTCTTC. Protein product: CASSEVQGWSEQFF.

This clonotype was seen more than once but under ten times. The chain combines TRBV7-2 with TRBJ2-2; TRBD1 is a possible D gene (6 bases). Germline loops: CDR1 SGHTA, CDR2 FQGNSA. V lost 5 bases to trimming and J lost 2 bases, with 12 bases between them. The CDR3 is 15 amino acids. CDR3 sequence: CASSVQGGNTGELFF. CDR3 nucleotides: TGTGCCAGCAGCGTACAGGGCGGAAACACCGGGGAGCTGTTTTTT. The complete variable domain, with remaining parts taken from reference TRBV7-2 and TRBJ2-2, reads GAGVSQSPSNKVTEKGKDVELRCDPISGHTALYWYRQSLGQGLEFLIYFQGNSAPDKSGLPSDRFSAERTGGSVSTLTIQRTQQEDSAVYLCASSVQGGNTGELFFGEGSRLTVL.

In its sample, this clonotype was seen a few times. CDR3 nucleotide sequence: TGTGCCAGCCTACCGGGGAGGGGTTCGTACACTGAAGCTTTCTTT. Protein sequence: CASLPGRGSYTEAFF. The rearrangement uses TRBV2 and TRBJ1-1; weak D call: TRBD1 (5 bases). The V end lost 8 bases, the J end lost 3 bases, and 19 bases lay between the germline ends. The CDR3 extends over 15 amino acids. The germline gives CDR1 SNHLY, CDR2 FYNNEI.

For the CDR3, the DNA is TGCAGCGAGATAGCGGGAGTCAATGAGCAGTTCTTC. Amino acids: CSEIAGVNEQFF. The chain uses TRBV29-1 and TRBJ2-1; 9 bases line up with TRBD2. CDR1 is SQVTM, CDR2 ANQGSEA, per germline. After removal of 7 bases from V and 6 bases from J, the junction contained 4 bases not matched to a gene. The CDR3 covers 12 residues.

Comment on this clonotype: At one boundary the junction diverges from the germline segment, which might be a read error. The chain carries TRBV4-3 and TRBJ2-1; perhaps D is TRBD1 or TRBD2 (5 bases each). The length of the CDR3 is 15 residues. The germline gives CDR1 LGHNA, CDR2 YSLEER. The CDR3 sequence is CASRQDSGDYNEQFF. The CDR3 coding sequence is TGCGCCAGCAGACAAGACAGCGGAGACTACAATGAGCAGTTCTTC.

V gene TRBV5-4 combines with J gene TRBJ1-1, with 7 bases that match TRBD1. V was clipped by 2 bases and J by 8 bases; unmatched bases: 3. The CDR3 is 12 amino acids. The germline V gene has CDR1 SGHNT and CDR2 YYREEE (reference sequence). The CDR3 DNA sequence: TGTGCCAGCAGCTTCAACAGGGGAGAAGCTTTCTTT. Translated: CASSFNRGEAFF. The variable domain in full, with the rest retrieved from reference TRBV5-4 and TRBJ1-1, is ETGVTQSPTHLIKTRGQQVTLRCSSQSGHNTVSWYQQALGQGPQFIFQYYREEENGRGNFPPRFSGLQFPNYSSELNVNALELDDSALYLCASSFNRGEAFFGQGTRLTVV.

In its sample, this clonotype was seen a few times. The chain couples TRBV28 to TRBJ2-2, with 13 bases matching TRBD2. Germline CDR1 MDHEN, CDR2 SYDVKM. CDR3 length: 16 amino acids. V lost 3 bases to trimming and J lost 6 bases; unmatched junction nucleotides: 4. The CDR3 sequence: CASSLMGLAGPGELFF. The CDR3 coding sequence is TGTGCCAGCAGTTTGATGGGACTAGCGGGACCCGGGGAGCTGTTTTTT.

The chain carries TRBV7-9 and TRBJ2-5; D might be TRBD1 or TRBD2, each matching 5 bases. The CDR3 spans 16 residues. Trimming shortened V by 5 bases and J by 1 base, and 17 bases separated the two germline ends. Germline V CDR1 and CDR2: SEHNR, FQNEAQ (reference sequence). CDR3 DNA: TGTGCCAGCAGCCCCGGGGCGGGCACGGGCCAAGAGACCCAGTACTTC. It specifies CASSPGAGTGQETQYF.

Ten or more counts support this clonotype. The chain joins TRBV27 to TRBJ2-1; no reliable D call. CDR3 length: 13 amino acids. Trimming left V 2 bases short and J 3 bases short, with 5 bases between. Germline V lookup: CDR1 MNHEY, CDR2 SMNVEV (reference sequence). CDR3 in amino acids: CASSLNIYNEQFF. CDR3 sequence (DNA): TGTGCCAGCAGTTTAAATATCTACAATGAGCAGTTCTTC.

The V gene is TRBV7-6, the J gene TRBJ2-3; 7 bases line up with TRBD2. CDR1 is SGHVS and CDR2 is FNYEAQ in the germline V gene. The junction had 6 bases not matched to a gene; V was cut back by 7 bases and J by 2 bases. The CDR3 totals 14 residues. CDR3 in amino acids: CASNSGGYTDTQYF. CDR3 in DNA: TGTGCCAGCAATTCGGGGGGTTACACAGATACGCAGTATTTT. Looking up the rest from reference TRBV7-6 and TRBJ2-3 gives the full variable domain: GAGVSQSPRYKVTKRGQDVALRCDPISGHVSLYWYRQALGQGPEFLTYFNYEAQQDKSGLPNDRFSAERPEGSISTLTIQRTEQRDSAMYRCASNSGGYTDTQYFGPGTRLTVL.

This clonotype appeared many times. The chain employs TRBV2 and TRBJ1-2, with D possibly being TRBD1 (6 bases). Germline values: CDR1 SNHLY, CDR2 FYNNEI. CDR3 size: 14 residues. The germline V and J ends were trimmed by 6 bases and 4 bases, with 15 bases remaining between them. CDR3 residues: CASRINRDRYGYTF. The CDR3 nucleotides are TGTGCCAGCAGGATTAACAGGGATCGCTATGGCTACACCTTC. The variable domain in full, with the rest retrieved from reference TRBV2 and TRBJ1-2, is EPEVTQTPSHQVTQMGQEVILRCVPISNHLYFYWYRQILGQKVEFLVSFYNNEISEKSEIFDDQFSVERPDGSNFTLKIRSTKLEDSAMYFCASRINRDRYGYTFGSGTRLTVV.

This clonotype came up a few times. The chain has TRBV7-8 and TRBJ2-3; 7 bases fit TRBD1. Trimming cost V 5 bases and J 5 bases; bases outside gene matches: 7. The germline gives CDR1 SGHVS, CDR2 FQNEAQ. The CDR3 is 14 amino acids. DNA of the CDR3: TGTGCCAGCAGCCCAAGACAGGGATTAGATACGCAGTATTTT. The encoded protein is CASSPRQGLDTQYF.

This clonotype was seen only a few times. The J gene is TRBJ2-3, the V gene TRBV27; TRBD2 matches at 11 bases. The CDR3 totals 16 residues. V shed 3 bases, J shed 3 bases, and the junction held 5 bases outside the gene matches. CDR1 and CDR2 (germline): MNHEY, SMNVEV (reference sequence). The CDR3 sequence is CASSFLRTSGTDTQYF. CDR3 bases: TGTGCCAGCAGTTTTTTGAGGACTAGCGGGACAGATACGCAGTATTTT.

This clonotype was seen only a few times. The chain links TRBV29-1 to TRBJ2-3; D unresolved. This CDR3 is 13 amino acids long. With 0 bases removed from V and 4 bases from J, the gap between germline ends came to 8 bases. Germline V gene data show CDR1 as SQVTM and CDR2 as ANQGSEA. In nucleotides, the CDR3 is TGCAGCGTTGAAGATCGCGAATCAGATACGCAGTATTTT. Residues: CSVEDRESDTQYF.

The chain joins TRBV6-5 to TRBJ1-3, with D possibly being TRBD1 (5 bases). V lost 3 bases and J lost 0, with 9 bases in between. The CDR3 extends over 15 amino acids. CDR1 MNHEY and CDR2 SVGAGI come from the germline V gene. In DNA, the CDR3 is TGTGCCAGCAGTTATGGGCAGGGCTCTGGAAACACCATATATTTT. Translated: CASSYGQGSGNTIYF.

The chain has TRBV19 and TRBJ2-6, with D tentatively TRBD2 (6 bases). Germline CDR1 is LNHDA and CDR2 is SQIVND (reference sequence). V gave up 3 bases and J gave up 2 bases, with 14 bases separating them. The CDR3 loop spans 17 amino acids. CDR3 nucleotide sequence: TGTGCCAGTAGTATGGCCACGCGGGGAGCTGGGGCCAACGTCCTGACTTTC. It encodes CASSMATRGAGANVLTF.